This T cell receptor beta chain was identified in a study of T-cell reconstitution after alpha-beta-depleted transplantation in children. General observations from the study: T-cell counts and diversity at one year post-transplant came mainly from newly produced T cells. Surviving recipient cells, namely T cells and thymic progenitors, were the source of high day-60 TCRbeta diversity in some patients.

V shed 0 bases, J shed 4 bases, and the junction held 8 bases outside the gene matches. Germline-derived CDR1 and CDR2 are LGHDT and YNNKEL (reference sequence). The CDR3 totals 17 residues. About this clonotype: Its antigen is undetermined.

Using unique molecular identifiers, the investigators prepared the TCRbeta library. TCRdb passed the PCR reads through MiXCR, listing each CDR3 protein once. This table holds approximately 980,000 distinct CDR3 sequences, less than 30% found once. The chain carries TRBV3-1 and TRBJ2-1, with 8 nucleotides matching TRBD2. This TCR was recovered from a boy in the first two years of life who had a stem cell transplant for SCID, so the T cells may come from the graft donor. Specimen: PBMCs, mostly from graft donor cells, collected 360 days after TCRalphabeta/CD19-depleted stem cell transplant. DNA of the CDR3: TGTGCCAGCAGCCAAGATTTAGGACTAGCTATTTACAATGAGCAGTTCTTC. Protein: CASSQDLGLAIYNEQFF.